The 15 T cell receptor beta chains reported below all come from one sample, sequenced in a study of patients and donors after allogeneic stem cell transplantation. TCRdb processed the RT-PCR reads anew with MiXCR; each CDR3 protein has one entry. The sample has fewer than 500,000 distinct CDR3 sequences, 16% seen once. The sample taken for sequencing was blood, either unsorted or a sorted T cell fraction (not recorded which). These receptors all stem from a human donor who was either an allogeneic HSCT recipient or a stem cell or donor lymphocyte infusion donor (not recorded which). It is not recorded whose cells these are; they may come from a transplant donor.

V and J are TRBV7-9 and TRBJ2-6; D might be TRBD1 (5 bases). Per the germline V gene, CDR1 is SEHNR and CDR2 is FQNEAQ (reference sequence). The CDR3 is 15 amino acids. V gave up 4 bases and J gave up 2 bases, with 9 bases separating them. The CDR3 DNA sequence: TGTGCCAGCAGCTCAGGGTTTACTGGGGCCAACGTCCTGACTTTC. Its translation: CASSSGFTGANVLTF. Complete variable domain (other parts from reference TRBV7-9 and TRBJ2-6): DTGVSQNPRHKITKRGQNVTFRCDPISEHNRLYWYRQTLGQGPEFLTYFQNEAQLEKSRLLSDRFSAERPKGSFSTLEIQRTEQGDSAMYLCASSSGFTGANVLTFGAGSRLTVL.

This rearrangement joins TRBV7-2 to TRBJ1-1, with unresolved D. The V and J ends lost 3 bases and 4 bases respectively, with 21 bases between them. This CDR3 region has 17 residues. Germline-derived CDR1 and CDR2 are SGHTA and FQGNSA. Here the CDR3 DNA reads TGTGCCAGCAGCTTCAGGTTAAGTCGGGGTCGGATCACTGAAGCTTTCTTT. Translated: CASSFRLSRGRITEAFF.

The gene calls are TRBV27 and TRBJ2-2; TRBD1 matches 8 bases. This CDR3 has 13 residues. The germline V gene has CDR1 MNHEY and CDR2 SMNVEV (reference sequence). Trimming took 8 bases from V and 6 from J; bases not matched to a gene: 5. CDR3 residues: CASLQGASGELFF. The CDR3 coding sequence is TGTGCCAGCCTGCAGGGGGCCTCCGGGGAGCTGTTTTTT.

In its sample, this clonotype was seen a few times. The chain recombines TRBV20-1 with TRBJ1-5, with D unclear. The V gene lost 6 bases and the J gene lost 4 bases, with 19 bases spanning the gap. Looked up from germline, CDR1 is DFQATT and CDR2 is SNEGSKA (reference sequence). The CDR3 covers 15 residues. CDR3 amino acids: CSAMGRGRRNQPQHF. For the CDR3, the DNA is TGCAGTGCCATGGGAAGAGGCCGGCGGAATCAGCCCCAGCATTTT.

The V call is TRBV4-2, the J call TRBJ2-1; 7 nucleotides line up with TRBD2. V trimming: 6 bases; J trimming: 0 bases; junction bases outside the gene matches: 5. CDR1 is LGHNA, CDR2 YNFKEQ, per germline. The CDR3 is 15 residues long. CDR3 DNA sequence: TGTGCCAGCAGTCTCCGGGGGGACTCCTACAATGAGCAGTTCTTC. Protein: CASSLRGDSYNEQFF.

The chain joins TRBV25-1 to TRBJ1-2; D is ambiguous. The CDR3 extends over 14 amino acids. The germline gives CDR1 MGHDK, CDR2 SYGVNS. Trimming removed 2 bases from V and 4 bases from J, with 11 bases in between. Written as DNA, the CDR3 is TGTGCCAGCAGTGAAAGTGCCAGGCCCTATGGCTACACCTTC. It yields the protein CASSESARPYGYTF.

The chain has TRBV12-3 or TRBV12-4 and TRBJ1-4; 8 nucleotides line up with TRBD1. With V trimmed by 4 bases and J by 4 bases, 11 bases remained unmatched. This CDR3 contains 17 residues. The DNA of the CDR3 is TGTGCCAGCAGTTCCCCTGGACAGGGAGAGGATAATGAAAAACTGTTTTTT. Amino acid sequence: CASSSPGQGEDNEKLFF.

The chain joins TRBV20-1 to TRBJ1-5; 9 nucleotides match TRBD1. Trimming cost V 4 bases and J 5 bases; bases outside gene matches: 6. Germline CDR1 and CDR2: DFQATT and SNEGSKA (reference sequence). The CDR3 has 14 residues. CDR3 in amino acids: CSAKRQGVDQPQHF. Written as DNA, the CDR3 is TGCAGTGCTAAAAGACAGGGGGTGGATCAGCCCCAGCATTTT.

The chain has TRBV9 and TRBJ1-3; TRBD1 matches 8 bases. CDR3 length: 16 amino acids. V gave up 4 bases and J gave up 4 bases; unmatched junction bases: 10. Germline values: CDR1 SGDLS, CDR2 YYNGEE. This CDR3 is CASSPTGTGFGNTIYF. The CDR3 nucleotides read TGTGCCAGCAGCCCCACCGGGACAGGCTTCGGAAACACCATATATTTT.

The gene calls are TRBV10-3 and TRBJ1-1; D remains unclear. The CDR3 loop spans 15 amino acids. CDR1 is ENHRY and CDR2 is SYGVKD in the germline V gene. The V gene lost 3 bases and the J gene lost 4 bases, with 15 bases spanning the gap. The CDR3 DNA reads TGTGCCATCAGTGATCCCCCCCGCGGAGTCACTGAAGCTTTCTTT. Protein sequence: CAISDPPRGVTEAFF.

This clonotype was observed many times. The V and J genes are TRBV2 and TRBJ1-5, with D perhaps matching TRBD1 (6 bases). V shed 6 bases and J shed 0 bases, with 15 bases lying between them. CDR3 size: 16 residues. CDR1 and CDR2 from the germline V gene are SNHLY and FYNNEI. CDR3 coding DNA: TGTGCCAGCAGGGGCGGACAGCCGTATAGCAATCAGCCCCAGCATTTT. It codes for CASRGGQPYSNQPQHF. The complete variable domain, with remaining parts taken from reference TRBV2 and TRBJ1-5, reads EPEVTQTPSHQVTQMGQEVILRCVPISNHLYFYWYRQILGQKVEFLVSFYNNEISEKSEIFDDQFSVERPDGSNFTLKIRSTKLEDSAMYFCASRGGQPYSNQPQHFGDGTRLSIL.

The chain is built from TRBV27 and TRBJ2-3, with D tentatively TRBD1 or TRBD2 (6 bases each). Germline values: CDR1 MNHEY, CDR2 SMNVEV (reference sequence). With 5 bases removed from V and 5 bases from J, the gap between germline ends came to 14 bases. This CDR3 comprises 14 residues. CDR3: CASSAGGGLDTQYF. CDR3 coding DNA: TGTGCCAGCAGTGCCGGGGGCGGCCTAGATACGCAGTATTTT.

The rearrangement joins TRBV5-1 to TRBJ2-4, with D tentatively TRBD1 or TRBD2 (5 bases each). The germline V gene encodes CDR1 SGHRS and CDR2 YFSETQ. This CDR3 region has 13 residues. V shed 2 bases and J shed 15 bases, with 18 bases lying between them. CDR3: CASSFGGEPTGYF. In DNA form, the CDR3 reads TGCGCCAGCAGCTTCGGAGGCGAGCCAACAGGGTACTTC. Together with reference TRBV5-1 and TRBJ2-4, the CDR3 gives the full variable domain: KAGVTQTPRYLIKTRGQQVTLSCSPISGHRSVSWYQQTPGQGLQFLFEYFSETQRNKGNFPGRFSGRQFSNSRSEMNVSTLELGDSALYLCASSFGGEPTGYFGAGTRLSVL.

This sequence joins TRBV4-1 and TRBJ2-1, with D possibly TRBD1 on 6 matching bases. The length of the CDR3 is 15 residues. Germline loops: CDR1 MGHRA, CDR2 YSYEKL. Trimming removed 5 bases from V and 4 bases from J, with 15 bases in between. The CDR3: CASSFGLGGYNEQFF. DNA of the CDR3: TGCGCCAGCAGCTTTGGCTTAGGGGGATACAATGAGCAGTTCTTC.

This clonotype was picked up a small number of times. In DNA, the CDR3 is TGTGCCTGGAGAGAGGGACAGGGCCCAGATACGCAGTATTTT. This encodes CAWREGQGPDTQYF. J is TRBJ2-3 and V is TRBV30, with TRBD1 matching 9 bases. Germline V CDR1 and CDR2: GTSNPN, SVGIG (reference sequence). The CDR3 is 14 amino acids. V shed 3 bases, J shed 4 bases, and the junction held 5 bases outside the gene matches.